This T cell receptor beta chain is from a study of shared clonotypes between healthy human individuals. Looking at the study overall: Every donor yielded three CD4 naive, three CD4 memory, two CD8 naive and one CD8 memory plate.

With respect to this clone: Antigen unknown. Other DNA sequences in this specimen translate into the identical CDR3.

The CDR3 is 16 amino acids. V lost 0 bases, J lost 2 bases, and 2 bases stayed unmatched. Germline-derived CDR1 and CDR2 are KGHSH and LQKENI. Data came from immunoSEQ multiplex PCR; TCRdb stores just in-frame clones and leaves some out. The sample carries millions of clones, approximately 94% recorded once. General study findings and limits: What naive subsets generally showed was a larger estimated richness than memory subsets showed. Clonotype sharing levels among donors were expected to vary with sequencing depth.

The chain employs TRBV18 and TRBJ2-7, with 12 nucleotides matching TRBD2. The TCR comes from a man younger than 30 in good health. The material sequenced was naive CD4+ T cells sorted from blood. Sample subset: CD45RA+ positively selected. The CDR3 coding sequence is TGTGCCAGCTCACCACCGGGACTAGCGGGTACCTACGAGCAGTACTTC. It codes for CASSPPGLAGTYEQYF.